This TCR beta chain comes out of a study of blood T cell repertoires in COVID-19. Study overall: Acute-phase and convalescent COVID-19 samples originated in the United States, Italy and Spain. T cells, B-cell-depleted T cells, or PBMCs supplied cDNA or gDNA.

In this sample, this clone turned up a few times. Germline V lookup: CDR1 SEHNR, CDR2 FQNEAQ (reference sequence). The CDR3 totals 16 residues. V was trimmed by 5 bases and J by 6 bases, leaving 20 bases between them. Original data processing: Amplifying reference gene primers gave estimates of nucleated cell counts. Profiled with immunoSEQ multiplex PCR; TCRdb holds only in-frame clones, not every one. That table furnishes V, J and clone size, whereas the DNA furnished D and trimming. Seen here are some 88,000 clones, about nine tenths observed once, and the top ten hold roughly 2%. This rearrangement joins TRBV7-9 to TRBJ1-5; D is perhaps TRBD1 (6 bases). This receptor was taken from a human donor with active COVID-19. The donor label of this sample is uncertain. Material: peripheral blood. The CDR3 DNA is TGTGCCAGCAGCGAGGAGGACCAGGGGTTGAGTCAGCCCCAGCATTTT. It translates to CASSEEDQGLSQPQHF.